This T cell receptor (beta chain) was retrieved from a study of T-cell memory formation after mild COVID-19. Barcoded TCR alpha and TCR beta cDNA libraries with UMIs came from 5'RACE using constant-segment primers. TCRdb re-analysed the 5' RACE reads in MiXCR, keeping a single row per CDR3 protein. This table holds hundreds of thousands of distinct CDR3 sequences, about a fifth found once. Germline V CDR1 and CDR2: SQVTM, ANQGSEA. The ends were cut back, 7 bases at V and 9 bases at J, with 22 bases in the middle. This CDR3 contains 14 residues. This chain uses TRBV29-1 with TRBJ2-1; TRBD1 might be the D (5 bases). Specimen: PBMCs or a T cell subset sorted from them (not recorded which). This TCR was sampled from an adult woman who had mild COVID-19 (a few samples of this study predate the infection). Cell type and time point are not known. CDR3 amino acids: CSAQDTRGAFEQFF. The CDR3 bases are TGCAGCGCCCAGGACACCCGAGGAGCGTTTGAGCAGTTCTTC.